This is a list of T cell receptor beta chains from one sample in a study of T cell repertoires in cytomegalovirus infection. No antigens are known for them. One entry per CDR3 protein results from TCRdb running MiXCR on the reads. The sample has tens of thousands of distinct CDR3 sequences; around a fifth are singletons. This specimen consisted of CD8+ T cells from cultured PBMCs, obtained from culture after CMV antigen stimulation. The source is a human donor in good health (CMV status not recorded). Some clones in this sample may be carry-over from other donors' samples. CDR3s leave out the opening cysteine and the closing phenylalanine or tryptophan. Each record gives: V gene, J gene, clone size, CDR3 protein. Only part of the rows carry a size: once, few, many, or a class if the clone is expanded.

TRBV20-1,TRBJ2-7,.,SARGTGGGIEQY
TRBV6-6,TRBJ1-5,few,ASSYAGGRDQPQH
TRBV7-2,TRBJ2-1,.,ASSPSPGTGSSYNEQF
TRBV12-3/TRBV12-4,TRBJ2-1,few,ASSSAGTSEGNEQF
TRBV7-2,TRBJ2-7,few,ASSLAGGVPPYEQY
TRBV7-2,TRBJ2-1,.,ASSPGQGGLNEQF
TRBV11-2,TRBJ2-7,few,ASSLDSSGLYSYEQY
TRBV9,TRBJ2-7,few,ASSAGLGLYEQY
TRBV7-2,TRBJ1-5,.,ASSPTGARNQPQH
TRBV7-2,TRBJ2-2,.,ASSLAREVRELF
TRBV29-1,TRBJ2-7,few,SVDGGWRDEQY
TRBV29-1,TRBJ1-1,few,SVPATSTEAF
TRBV20-1,TRBJ1-5,few,SARWWGEKNQPQH
TRBV5-6,TRBJ1-5,.,ASSSNRDWSNQPQH
TRBV28,TRBJ2-2,.,ASSPLAGGTGELF
TRBV7-9,TRBJ1-1,.,ASSLASSGGTEAF
TRBV9,TRBJ2-1,.,ASSVTQSGAGNEQF
TRBV11-1,TRBJ2-5,many,ASSLGLAGRKTQY
TRBV6-2/TRBV6-3,TRBJ1-1,.,AIRGQAKNTEAF
TRBV28,TRBJ2-1,.,ASSFRAGLRNEQF
TRBV7-6,TRBJ2-3,few,ASSLQDGLGTDTQY
TRBV7-9,TRBJ2-3,many,ASSPRQGDGKSTQY
TRBV11-2,TRBJ2-7,many,ASSSRTSGTYEQY
TRBV7-8,TRBJ2-7,few,ASSLVISSYEQY
TRBV4-1,TRBJ2-1,few,ASSQEGWQGGINEQF
TRBV20-1,TRBJ1-1,.,SARQAGNTEAF
TRBV27,TRBJ2-2,few,ASMRDSRGTGELF
TRBV12-3/TRBV12-4,TRBJ2-7,many,ASRARTDTYEQY
TRBV7-7,TRBJ2-1,many,ASSRKHGAYNEQF
TRBV7-9,TRBJ2-7,few,ASSFSMRVGSYEQY
TRBV7-9,TRBJ1-4,many,ASSLASRRWEKLF
TRBV6-2/TRBV6-3,TRBJ1-1,.,ASSYGATNTEAF
TRBV5-4,TRBJ2-3,medium-sized,ASSLQGARSTDTQY
TRBV6-6,TRBJ2-2,few,ASSPLATGRGTGELF
TRBV7-8,TRBJ2-1,.,ASSLAGRVRDEQF
TRBV11-1,TRBJ2-7,few,ASSPLSIDRDEQY
TRBV12-3/TRBV12-4,TRBJ1-1,.,ASSFSWNTEAF
TRBV12-3/TRBV12-4,TRBJ2-3,few,ASSPGTVGWTQY
TRBV19,TRBJ2-7,.,ASSNPGREQY
TRBV19,TRBJ2-1,few,ASSMLRPNYKDEQF
TRBV6-2/TRBV6-3,TRBJ1-2,.,ASSKTVYGYT
TRBV15,TRBJ2-5,.,ATSTEGGGADHETQY
TRBV5-5,TRBJ2-3,once,ASSFLGGGEGSNTDTQY
TRBV20-1,TRBJ1-6,many,SARDLKILNSPLH
TRBV6-5,TRBJ2-7,many,ASTGTYEQY
TRBV20-1,TRBJ2-3,.,SATLDRLGWDPSTDTQY
TRBV27,TRBJ1-2,.,ASSLFPTGNYGYT
TRBV6-4,TRBJ1-5,.,ASSEGSNQPQH
TRBV6-2/TRBV6-3,TRBJ2-7,few,ASSYSPASGSYEQY
TRBV6-2/TRBV6-3,TRBJ2-1,many,ASSFFSREWDEQF
TRBV6-2/TRBV6-3,TRBJ2-4,few,ASSYRGTGGTAKNIQY